One sample yielded the 7 T cell receptor beta chains listed below, sequenced in a study of cytomegalovirus exposure and HLA in healthy donors. The PCR made use of 60 Vbeta and 13 Jbeta primers. Repertoires were generated with immunoSEQ multiplex PCR, while TCRdb's copy carries only in-frame clones and drops some. The sample gives 150,000 to 200,000 clones, 70% to 80% of which show up once; about 2.5% is in the top ten. Sequencing was carried out using PBMCs. Receptors were obtained from a woman aged 45 to 65 in good health and CMV-seronegative.

The chain is built from TRBV6-4 and TRBJ1-6, with D perhaps TRBD1 (5 bases). Germline loops: CDR1 MRHNA, CDR2 SNTAGT. The CDR3 totals 13 residues. V gave up 5 bases and J gave up 6 bases, with 8 bases separating them. The CDR3 protein is CASSRQLNSPLHF. CDR3 nucleotide sequence: TGTGCCAGCAGTCGACAGCTTAATTCACCCCTCCACTTT.

This sequence joins TRBV7-9 and TRBJ2-1; 11 bases agree with TRBD2. The CDR3 is 14 amino acids. Germline assignment: CDR1 SEHNR and CDR2 FQNEAQ (reference sequence). V lost 8 bases, J lost 7 bases, and 7 bases stayed unmatched. The CDR3 spells CASGSSGRRNEQFF. CDR3 nucleotide sequence: TGTGCCAGCGGGTCTAGCGGGAGGCGGAATGAGCAGTTCTTC.

The sample holds one count of this clone. Other DNA variants within this sample encode the same CDR3. The rearrangement uses TRBV9 and TRBJ2-3, with a possible D match to TRBD1 (5 bases). Trimming pared 0 bases from V and 8 bases from J, leaving 13 bases between. There are 14 residues in the CDR3. From germline, CDR1 is SGDLS and CDR2 YYNGEE. This CDR3 is CASSVGGARGTQYF. The DNA for the CDR3 is TGTGCCAGCAGCGTAGGCGGAGCAAGGGGTACGCAGTATTTT.

V gene TRBV29-1 combines with J gene TRBJ2-2; tentatively, D is TRBD1 (5 bases). Deletions cut 7 bases from V and 3 bases from J, with 15 bases between. This CDR3 spans 14 amino acids. CDR1 is SQVTM and CDR2 is ANQGSEA in the germline V gene. CDR3 DNA sequence: TGCAGCGCGGACCTTGGACACTACACCGGGGAGCTGTTTTTT. This encodes CSADLGHYTGELFF.

This rearrangement joins TRBV11-2 to TRBJ2-1; D might be TRBD2 (7 bases). The CDR3 is 14 residues long. V was pared by 1 base and J by 8 bases, with 12 bases between. The germline gives CDR1 SGHAT, CDR2 FQNNGV. The CDR3 spells CASSLVGGAYEQFF. In nucleotides, the CDR3 is TGTGCCAGCAGCTTAGTTGGGGGGGCCTATGAGCAGTTCTTC.

The chain links TRBV7-9 to TRBJ1-4; possibly TRBD1 for D (5 bases). The CDR3 runs 13 residues. V was trimmed by 1 base and J by 7 bases, leaving 7 bases between them. The germline CDR1 and CDR2 sequences are SEHNR and FQNEAQ (reference sequence). The CDR3 region is CASSLGGLEKLFF. In nucleotides, the CDR3 is TGTGCCAGCAGCTTAGGGGGCCTTGAAAAACTGTTTTTT.

A note on this clone: The junction departs from germline at one end; a sequencing error may be responsible. The V gene is TRBV19, the J gene TRBJ1-2, with D perhaps TRBD1 (6 bases). Germline lookup yields CDR1 LNHDA and CDR2 SQIVND (reference sequence). The CDR3 totals 14 residues. The CDR3 DNA reads TGTGCCAGTAGTATAGGGACAGAGAACTATGGCCACACCTTC. Translated, it gives CASSIGTENYGHTF.